Listed here is a single TCR beta chain. Its target is unknown. Original methodology: Filtering differed because ImmunoSEQ produced junction-only sequences that carried no quality scores. Sequencing was performed with immunoSEQ multiplex PCR; in TCRdb, only in-frame clones are kept and a portion is missing. The DNA was the basis for D and trimming; V, J and clone size are from that table. Of approximately 2.3 million clones in the sample, approximately 95% were seen once. The record originates from a study of shared clonotypes between healthy human individuals. General study points: Clonotypes shared by all four sorted-subset donors had higher generation probabilities than non-shared clonotypes. Larger richness was generally estimated for naive than memory subsets.

With V trimmed by 6 bases and J by 7 bases, 6 bases remained unmatched. Germline values: CDR1 SGHRS, CDR2 YFSETQ. This CDR3 region has 13 residues. Into CD45RA+ naive and CD45RA-negative memory subsets, the CD4+ cells were split. This clonotype was sampled from a man younger than 30 in good health. Some clones in this sample may be carry-over from other donors' samples. The sequencing input was naive CD4+ T cells from PBMCs. Documented subset: CD45RA+ positively selected. V and J are TRBV5-1 and TRBJ1-4, with 7 nucleotides matching TRBD1. The CDR3 DNA is TGCGCCAGCACCGCCCCAGGGGGTGAAAAACTGTTTTTT. It is translated as CASTAPGGEKLFF.